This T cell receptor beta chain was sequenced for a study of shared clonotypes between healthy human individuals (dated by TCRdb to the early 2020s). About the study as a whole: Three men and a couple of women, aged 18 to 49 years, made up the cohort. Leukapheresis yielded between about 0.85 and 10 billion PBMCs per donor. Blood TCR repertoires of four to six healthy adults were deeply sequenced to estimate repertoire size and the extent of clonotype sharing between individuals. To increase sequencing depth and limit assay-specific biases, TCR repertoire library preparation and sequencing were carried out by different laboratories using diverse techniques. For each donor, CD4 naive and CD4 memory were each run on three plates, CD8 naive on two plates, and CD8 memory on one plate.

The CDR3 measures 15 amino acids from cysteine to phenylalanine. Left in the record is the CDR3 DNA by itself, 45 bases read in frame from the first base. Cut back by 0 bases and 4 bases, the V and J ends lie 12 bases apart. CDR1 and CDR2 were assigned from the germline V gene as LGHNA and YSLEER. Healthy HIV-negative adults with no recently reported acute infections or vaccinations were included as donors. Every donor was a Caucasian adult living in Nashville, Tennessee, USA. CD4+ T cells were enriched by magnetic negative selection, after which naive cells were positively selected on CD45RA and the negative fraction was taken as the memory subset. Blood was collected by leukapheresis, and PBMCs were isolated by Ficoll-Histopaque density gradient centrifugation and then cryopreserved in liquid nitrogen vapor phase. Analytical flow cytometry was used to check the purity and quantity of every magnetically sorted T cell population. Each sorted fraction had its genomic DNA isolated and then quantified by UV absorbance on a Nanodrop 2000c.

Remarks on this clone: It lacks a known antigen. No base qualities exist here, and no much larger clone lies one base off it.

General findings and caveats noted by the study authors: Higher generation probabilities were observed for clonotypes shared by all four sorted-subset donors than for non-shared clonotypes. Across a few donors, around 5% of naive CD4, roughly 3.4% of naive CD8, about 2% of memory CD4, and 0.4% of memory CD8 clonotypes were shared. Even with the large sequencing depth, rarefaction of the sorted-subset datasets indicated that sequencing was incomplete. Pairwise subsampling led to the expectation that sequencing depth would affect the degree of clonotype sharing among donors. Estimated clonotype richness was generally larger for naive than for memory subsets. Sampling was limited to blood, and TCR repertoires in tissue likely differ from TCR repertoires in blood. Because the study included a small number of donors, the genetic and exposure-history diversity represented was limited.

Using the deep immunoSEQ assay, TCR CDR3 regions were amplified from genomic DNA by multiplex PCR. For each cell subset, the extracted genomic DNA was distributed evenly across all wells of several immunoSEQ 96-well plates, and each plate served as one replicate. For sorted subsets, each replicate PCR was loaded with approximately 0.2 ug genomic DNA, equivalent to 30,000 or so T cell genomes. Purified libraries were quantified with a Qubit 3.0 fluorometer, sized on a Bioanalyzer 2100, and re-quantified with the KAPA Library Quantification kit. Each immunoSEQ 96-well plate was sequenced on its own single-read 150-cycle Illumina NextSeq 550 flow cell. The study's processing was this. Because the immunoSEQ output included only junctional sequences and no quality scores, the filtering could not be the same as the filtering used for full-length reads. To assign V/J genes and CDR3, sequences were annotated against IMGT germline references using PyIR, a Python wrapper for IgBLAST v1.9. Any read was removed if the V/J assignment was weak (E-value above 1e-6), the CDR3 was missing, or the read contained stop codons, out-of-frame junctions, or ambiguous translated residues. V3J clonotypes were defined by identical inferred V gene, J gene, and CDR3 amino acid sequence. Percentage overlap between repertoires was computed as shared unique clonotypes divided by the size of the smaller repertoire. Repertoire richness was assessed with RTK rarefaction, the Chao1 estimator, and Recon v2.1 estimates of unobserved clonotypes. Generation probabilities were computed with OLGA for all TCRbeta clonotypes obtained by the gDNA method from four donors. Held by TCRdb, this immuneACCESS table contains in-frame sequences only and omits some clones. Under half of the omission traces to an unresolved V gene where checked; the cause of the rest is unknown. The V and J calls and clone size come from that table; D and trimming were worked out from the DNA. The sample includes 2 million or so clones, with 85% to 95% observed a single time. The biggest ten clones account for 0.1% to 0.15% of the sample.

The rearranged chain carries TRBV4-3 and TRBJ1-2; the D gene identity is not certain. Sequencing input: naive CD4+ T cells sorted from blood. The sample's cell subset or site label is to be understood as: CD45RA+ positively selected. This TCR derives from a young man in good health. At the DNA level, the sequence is TGCGCCAGCAGCCAAGACGGCCCAGGAAGCTATGGCTACACCTTC. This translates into CASSQDGPGSYGYTF.